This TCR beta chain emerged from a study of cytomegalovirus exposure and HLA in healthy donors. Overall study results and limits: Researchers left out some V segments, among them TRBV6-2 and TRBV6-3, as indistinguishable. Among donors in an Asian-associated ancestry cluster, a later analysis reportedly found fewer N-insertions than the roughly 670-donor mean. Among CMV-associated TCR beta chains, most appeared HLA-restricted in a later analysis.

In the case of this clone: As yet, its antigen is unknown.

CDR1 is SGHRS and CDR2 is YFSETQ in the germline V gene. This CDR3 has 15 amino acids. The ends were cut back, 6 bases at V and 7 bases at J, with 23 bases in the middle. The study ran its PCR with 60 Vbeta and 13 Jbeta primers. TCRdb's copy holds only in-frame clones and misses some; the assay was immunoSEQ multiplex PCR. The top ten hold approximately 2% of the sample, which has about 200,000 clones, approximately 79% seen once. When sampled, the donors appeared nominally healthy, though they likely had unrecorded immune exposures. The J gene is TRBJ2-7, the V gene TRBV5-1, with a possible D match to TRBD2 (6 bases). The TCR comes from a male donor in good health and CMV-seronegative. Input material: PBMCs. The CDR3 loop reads CASIKVWGRGGEQYF. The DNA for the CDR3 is TGCGCCAGCATTAAGGTTTGGGGGAGAGGAGGGGAGCAGTACTTC.